This TCR beta chain comes out of a study of blood T cell repertoires in COVID-19. The germline V gene encodes CDR1 SGHRS and CDR2 YFSETQ. V shed 4 bases, J shed 2 bases, and the junction held 6 bases outside the gene matches. This CDR3 region has 15 residues. Assay used: immunoSEQ multiplex PCR; TCRdb lists only in-frame clones, some missing. This table holds approximately 90,000 clones, about 80% found once. Sequencing was performed on peripheral blood. This TCR was recovered from a woman of 80 years or more with acute or convalescent COVID-19. J is TRBJ2-5 and V is TRBV5-1; 9 bases fit TRBD1. CDR3 residues: CASSVTGGRQETQYF. The CDR3 coding sequence is TGCGCCAGCAGCGTGACAGGGGGTCGGCAAGAGACCCAGTACTTC.